This TCR beta chain was recorded in a study of T cell repertoires in cytomegalovirus infection. Comment on this clonotype: What it recognizes is unknown.

Via MiXCR, TCRdb re-called the reads, giving one row per CDR3 protein. The data show approximately 600,000 distinct CDR3 sequences, 40% seen once. The CDR3 has 15 residues. The ends lost 5 bases at V and 2 bases at J; junction bases unmatched: 9. The V gene's germline CDR1 is SEHNR and CDR2 FQNEAQ (reference sequence). The clonotype was recovered from a human donor in good health (CMV status not recorded). Some clones in this sample may be carry-over from other donors' samples. The J gene is TRBJ2-7, the V gene TRBV7-9; 7 bases map to TRBD1. Here the sequenced sample was cultured PBMCs, taken from culture after CMV antigen stimulation. The CDR3 loop reads CASSEWTGGAYEQYF. The CDR3 DNA sequence: TGTGCCAGCAGCGAATGGACAGGTGGTGCCTACGAGCAGTACTTC.